Each of the 25 T cell receptor beta chains below was sequenced from the same sample in a study of vaccination and CD4 T cells after COVID-19. Their target antigens are unknown. Noted treatment: roughly ten-day PBMC culture with coronavirus spike peptide pools or control peptides (ViraFEST assay). The Oncomine TCR Beta short-read assay was applied to DNA of cultured CD4+ T cells. Each CDR3 protein gets one entry after TCRdb re-called the PCR reads with MiXCR. This sample has 20,000 to 25,000 distinct CDR3 sequences; 35% to 40% occur once, and the top ten carry 5%. Sequenced material: CD4+ T cells from blood, cultured in vitro, taken before SARS-CoV-2 vaccination. Source of these receptors: a human donor who had recovered from COVID-19.

This clonotype was detected only a few times. The J gene is TRBJ1-2, the V gene TRBV6-1; tentatively, D is TRBD1 (6 bases). Germline assignment: CDR1 MNHNS and CDR2 SASEGT. The V end was cut by 8 bases, the J end by 0 bases, with 13 bases between. The CDR3 has 14 amino acids. The CDR3 loop reads CASGGTSANYGYTF. CDR3 in DNA: TGTGCCAGCGGTGGGACATCCGCTAACTATGGCTACACCTTC.

The chain combines TRBV5-4 with TRBJ1-2, with TRBD1 matching 7 bases. The CDR3 is 13 residues long. V lost 0 bases, J lost 6 bases, and 2 bases stayed unmatched. CDR1 SGHNT and CDR2 YYREEE come from the germline V gene (reference sequence). The CDR3 region has the DNA TGTGCCAGCAGCTTGGACAGGGGTGATGGCTACACCTTC. Translating it yields CASSLDRGDGYTF.

This clonotype was observed a handful of times. V is TRBV6-1 and J is TRBJ1-1; TRBD1 aligns across 8 bases. V lost 6 bases to trimming and J lost 4 bases; unmatched junction nucleotides: 1. Germline V gene lookup returns CDR1 MNHNS and CDR2 SASEGT. CDR3 size: 12 residues. In nucleotides, the CDR3 is TGTGCCAGCAGGACAGGGGTCACTGAAGCTTTCTTT. This sequence encodes CASRTGVTEAFF.

The rearrangement uses TRBV19 and TRBJ2-1; 12 bases are a match to TRBD1. CDR1 is LNHDA and CDR2 is SQIVND in the germline V gene (reference sequence). This CDR3 is 16 amino acids long. J gave up 11 bases and V 5 bases, and 13 bases lay outside the gene matches. The CDR3 sequence: CASSPRGGQGATQQFF. CDR3 DNA: TGTGCCAGTAGTCCACGAGGGGGACAGGGGGCGACCCAGCAGTTCTTC.

This clonotype was picked up a small number of times. This chain uses TRBV19 with TRBJ1-5, with D perhaps matching TRBD1 (5 bases). The germline V and J ends were trimmed by 4 bases and 1 base, with 14 bases remaining between them. The CDR3 extends over 16 amino acids. Germline assignment: CDR1 LNHDA and CDR2 SQIVND (reference sequence). CDR3 in amino acids: CASSRPQGGSNQPQHF. As DNA, the CDR3 is TGTGCCAGTAGTAGGCCCCAGGGAGGGAGCAATCAGCCCCAGCATTTT.

The rearrangement joins TRBV10-3 to TRBJ2-5; 9 bases line up with TRBD1. The CDR3 is 14 amino acids. Germline-derived CDR1 and CDR2 are ENHRY and SYGVKD. J was trimmed by 5 bases and V by 5 bases; bases with no gene match: 6. CDR3 residues: CAISLGQGIETQYF. The DNA for the CDR3 is TGTGCCATCAGTCTGGGACAGGGTATTGAGACCCAGTACTTC.

The CDR3 loop is CSASDPARGHGELFF. CDR3 nucleotides: TGCAGTGCGTCGGATCCAGCGAGAGGTCACGGGGAGCTGTTTTTT. The chain couples TRBV20-1 to TRBJ2-2; D is undetermined. Trimming removed 6 bases from V and 7 bases from J, with 21 bases in between. Per the germline V gene, CDR1 is DFQATT and CDR2 is SNEGSKA (reference sequence). This CDR3 is built from 15 residues.

This chain links TRBV20-1 with TRBJ1-1; no definite D call. The V gene's germline CDR1 is DFQATT and CDR2 SNEGSKA (reference sequence). The CDR3 length is 13 residues. The chain's CDR3 is CSASSGVNTEAFF. CDR3 DNA sequence: TGCAGCGCCTCGTCGGGCGTAAACACTGAAGCTTTCTTT.

As to this clonotype: The junction differs from germline at one of its ends, possibly a read error. This sequence joins TRBV7-2 and TRBJ2-3, with D tentatively TRBD1 (5 bases). This CDR3 has 17 amino acids. Germline V gives CDR1 SGHTA, CDR2 FQGNSA. CDR3 nucleotides: TGCGCCAGCAGCCAAGGAAGGGGCCTATTTGGCACAGATACGCAGTATTTT. Its translation is CASSQGRGLFGTDTQYF.

The chain couples TRBV19 to TRBJ2-5; D gene uncertain. The germline V gene encodes CDR1 LNHDA and CDR2 SQIVND (reference sequence). The CDR3 runs to 14 residues. Trimming took 4 bases from V and 5 from J, leaving 14 bases between them. The CDR3 DNA reads as TGTGCCAGTAGTAGGACGAGGCGTGCGGAGACCCAGTACTTC. The encoded protein is CASSRTRRAETQYF.

This clonotype came up once. This chain joins TRBV2 and TRBJ1-2, with TRBD1 identical over 10 bases. CDR1 and CDR2 (germline): SNHLY, FYNNEI. The CDR3 contains 16 residues. Germline trimming cut 1 base from V and 7 bases from J; bases unmatched to any gene: 9. The chain's CDR3 is CASSEGGTGEIGGYTF. CDR3 DNA: TGTGCCAGCAGTGAAGGGGGGACAGGGGAAATTGGTGGCTACACCTTC.

The CDR3, as DNA: TGTGCCACCAGCAGGGGGACAGGGATAGAGACCCAGTACTTC. Translation: CATSRGTGIETQYF. The chain combines TRBV15 with TRBJ2-5; 9 nucleotides agree with TRBD1. V trimming: 3 bases; J trimming: 4 bases; junction bases outside the gene matches: 3. This CDR3 contains 14 residues. Germline CDR1 and CDR2: LNHNV and YYDKDF (reference sequence).

The chain has TRBV21-1 and TRBJ2-5; the D call TRBD2 from the table was never checked on the DNA. TRBV21-1 has pseudogene status. The CDR3 is 17 amino acids. CDR3 region: CASSNLNCSGSRETQYF. CDR3 nucleotides: TGTGCCAGCAGCAATTTGAATTGTAGCGGGTCTAGGGAGACCCAGTACTTC.

The V and J genes are TRBV18 and TRBJ1-6; TRBD1 matches 8 bases. V gave up 4 bases and J gave up 9 bases; unmatched junction bases: 11. There are 16 residues in the CDR3. Per germline, CDR1 KGHSH and CDR2 LQKENI. In nucleotides, the CDR3 is TGTGCCAGCTCACAAGCCGTCAGGGGGCAGGGTTCACCCCTCCACTTT. This sequence encodes CASSQAVRGQGSPLHF.

This clonotype appeared a few times. The V gene is TRBV18, the J gene TRBJ1-1, with D possibly TRBD1 on 6 matching bases. V was pared by 0 bases and J by 0 bases, with 8 bases between. This CDR3 is built from 15 residues. Germline V gene sequence: CDR1 KGHSH, CDR2 LQKENI. The CDR3 DNA reads TGTGCCAGCTCACCACCACAGGGTCTGAACACTGAAGCTTTCTTT. This sequence encodes CASSPPQGLNTEAFF.

This clonotype was detected only a few times. The rearrangement joins TRBV7-9 to TRBJ1-5, with no clear D. Germline V CDR1 and CDR2: SEHNR, FQNEAQ (reference sequence). V lost 5 bases and J lost 5, with 7 bases in between. The CDR3 loop spans 12 amino acids. CDR3 in DNA: TGTGCCAGCAGCCGGGCGGATCAGCCCCAGCATTTT. It is translated as CASSRADQPQHF. The variable domain in full, with the rest retrieved from reference TRBV7-9 and TRBJ1-5, is DTGVSQNPRHKITKRGQNVTFRCDPISEHNRLYWYRQTLGQGPEFLTYFQNEAQLEKSRLLSDRFSAERPKGSFSTLEIQRTEQGDSAMYLCASSRADQPQHFGDGTRLSIL.

This clonotype has more than one count but fewer than ten. The chain recombines TRBV20-1 with TRBJ1-5; the match to TRBD1 covers 7 bases. The CDR3 is made up of 14 amino acids. Trimming at V came to 6 bases and at J to 4 bases, leaving 9 bases not matched to a gene. The V gene's germline CDR1 is DFQATT and CDR2 SNEGSKA (reference sequence). The chain's CDR3 is CSAKGQLQNQPQHF. In DNA, the CDR3 is TGCAGTGCCAAGGGACAGCTGCAGAATCAGCCCCAGCATTTT.

The rearrangement joins TRBV20-1 to TRBJ2-3, with no clear D. Trimming cost V 0 bases and J 4 bases, with 11 bases left between them. The CDR3 length is 14 residues. CDR1 is DFQATT, CDR2 SNEGSKA, per germline (reference sequence). The CDR3 reads CSARDASSADTQYF. DNA of the CDR3: TGCAGTGCTAGAGATGCGAGCTCGGCAGATACGCAGTATTTT.

The chain couples TRBV7-3 to TRBJ2-2; D gene ambiguous. From germline, CDR1 is SGHTA and CDR2 FQGTGA. Trimming cost V 4 bases and J 1 base, with 10 bases left between them. The CDR3 length is 15 residues. CDR3 loop: CASSSGRLNTGELFF. The CDR3 coding sequence is TGTGCCAGCAGCTCTGGACGGCTGAACACCGGGGAGCTGTTTTTT.

This clonotype is medium-sized within its sample. V is TRBV27 and J is TRBJ1-5; no firm D call. Trimming cost V 3 bases and J 6 bases, with 0 bases left between them. The CDR3 extends over 10 amino acids. Germline V gene sequence: CDR1 MNHEY, CDR2 SMNVEV (reference sequence). CDR3 coding DNA: TGTGCCAGCAGTTTTCAGCCCCAGCATTTT. Its translation is CASSFQPQHF.

The chain has TRBV7-2 and TRBJ2-1; 12 nucleotides match TRBD2. V trimming: 4 bases; J trimming: 7 bases; junction bases outside the gene matches: 5. The CDR3 has 15 residues. Looked up from germline, CDR1 is SGHTA and CDR2 is FQGNSA. For the CDR3, the DNA is TGTGCCAGCAGCTCCAGGACTAGCGGGGCTAATGAGCAGTTCTTC. Protein sequence: CASSSRTSGANEQFF. The full variable domain, completed using reference TRBV7-2 and TRBJ2-1, is GAGVSQSPSNKVTEKGKDVELRCDPISGHTALYWYRQSLGQGLEFLIYFQGNSAPDKSGLPSDRFSAERTGGSVSTLTIQRTQQEDSAVYLCASSSRTSGANEQFFGPGTRLTVL.

The V and J genes are TRBV18 and TRBJ1-1; maybe TRBD1 (6 bases). The germline V and J ends were trimmed by 2 bases and 11 bases, with 12 bases remaining between them. Germline-derived CDR1 and CDR2 are KGHSH and LQKENI. The CDR3 spans 12 residues. CDR3 DNA: TGTGCCAGCTCACCAGGGGACATAGTCGCTTTCTTT. Protein sequence: CASSPGDIVAFF.

By sample fraction, this clonotype is medium-sized. The chain recombines TRBV24-1 with TRBJ2-3; D is unclear. CDR1 is KGHDR, CDR2 SFDVKD, per germline. This CDR3 region has 12 residues. V lost 10 bases to trimming and J lost 6 bases, with 13 bases between them. CDR3 nucleotides: TGTGCCACACAACAACTTGGTGATACGCAGTATTTT. Its protein is CATQQLGDTQYF.

The V call is TRBV19, the J call TRBJ2-1; the D call may be TRBD1 or TRBD2 (5 bases each). CDR3 length: 15 residues. Germline V gene sequence: CDR1 LNHDA, CDR2 SQIVND (reference sequence). V was clipped by 6 bases and J by 6 bases, with 18 bases between them. CDR3 sequence: CASSVPGRITNEQFF. The CDR3 DNA reads as TGTGCCAGTAGCGTTCCGGGACGAATAACCAATGAGCAGTTCTTC.

V is TRBV6-2 or TRBV6-3 and J is TRBJ1-1; TRBD1 is a possible D gene (6 bases). V gave up 2 bases and J gave up 1 base, with 8 bases separating them. The germline CDR1 and CDR2 sequences are MNHEY and SVGEGT. There are 14 residues in the CDR3. The CDR3 sequence: CASSYRGENTEAFF. CDR3 sequence (DNA): TGTGCCAGCAGTTACAGGGGGGAGAACACTGAAGCTTTCTTT.